Listed below are T cell receptor beta chains from one sample, sequenced in a study of T cell responses to AZD1222 COVID-19 vaccine. Method: immunoSEQ multiplex PCR; TCRdb's copy keeps in-frame clones and lacks some. The data contain 100,000 to 150,000 clones, 87% of them singletons. Specimen: peripheral blood, collected on day 0 of AZD1222 vaccination. The receptors stem from an adult in good health. The CDR3 runs from the conserved cysteine through the conserved F or W. Fields, in order: V gene, J gene, D gene, CDR3 length, clone size, CDR3 DNA, CDR3 protein. A D gene is named only where the DNA matches it firmly. Size values are once, few and many counts, or a class for expanded clones, and some rows have none.

V gene: TRBV4-3; J gene: TRBJ1-3; D gene: TRBD1; CDR3 length: 15; clone size: few; CDR3 DNA: TGCGCCAGCAGCCCAGAAGGGACAGCCGGAAACACCATATATTTT; CDR3 protein: CASSPEGTAGNTIYF
V gene: TRBV9; J gene: TRBJ1-4; D gene: NA; CDR3 length: 15; clone size: NA; CDR3 DNA: TGTGCCAGCAGCGTAGACCTCAGGGTAAATGAAAAACTGTTTTTT; CDR3 protein: CASSVDLRVNEKLFF
V gene: TRBV18; J gene: TRBJ1-4; D gene: NA; CDR3 length: 15; clone size: NA; CDR3 DNA: TGTGCCAGCTCACCTCGGACAGAAACTAATGAAAAACTGTTTTTT; CDR3 protein: CASSPRTETNEKLFF
V gene: TRBV20-1; J gene: TRBJ1-2; D gene: NA; CDR3 length: 13; clone size: NA; CDR3 DNA: TGCAGTGCTAGTGACGGACAGCGCTATGGCTACACCTTC; CDR3 protein: CSASDGQRYGYTF
V gene: TRBV5-4; J gene: TRBJ2-7; D gene: TRBD1; CDR3 length: 17; clone size: NA; CDR3 DNA: TGTGCCAGCAGCATGGGACAGGGGAAAAGGGGCTCCTACGAGCAGTACTTC; CDR3 protein: CASSMGQGKRGSYEQYF
V gene: TRBV10-3; J gene: TRBJ2-7; D gene: TRBD1; CDR3 length: 15; clone size: NA; CDR3 DNA: TGTGCCATCAGTGAACCACTGACAGGGGGCGTTGAGCAGTACTTC; CDR3 protein: CAISEPLTGGVEQYF
V gene: TRBV6-2/TRBV6-3; J gene: TRBJ2-7; D gene: TRBD1; CDR3 length: 14; clone size: NA; CDR3 DNA: TGTGCCAGCAGTTCCGGGACAGGGTGGGGCGAGCAGTACTTC; CDR3 protein: CASSSGTGWGEQYF
V gene: TRBV9; J gene: TRBJ2-2; D gene: TRBD1; CDR3 length: 14; clone size: NA; CDR3 DNA: TGTGCCAGCAGCTTTTGGGACAGCACCGGGGAGCTGTTTTTT; CDR3 protein: CASSFWDSTGELFF
V gene: TRBV5-8; J gene: TRBJ2-7; D gene: NA; CDR3 length: 11; clone size: NA; CDR3 DNA: TGTGCCAGCAGCAGCTCCTACGAGCAGTACTTC; CDR3 protein: CASSSSYEQYF
V gene: TRBV2; J gene: TRBJ1-1; D gene: NA; CDR3 length: 11; clone size: NA; CDR3 DNA: TGTGCCAGCAAGGGTGGAACTGAAGCTTTCTTT; CDR3 protein: CASKGGTEAFF
V gene: TRBV5-1; J gene: TRBJ1-2; D gene: TRBD1; CDR3 length: 14; clone size: NA; CDR3 DNA: TGCGCCAGCAGCCTGACAGGGACTAACTATGGCTACACCTTC; CDR3 protein: CASSLTGTNYGYTF
V gene: TRBV30; J gene: TRBJ2-5; D gene: NA; CDR3 length: 13; clone size: NA; CDR3 DNA: TGTGCCTGGAGTGTCCGGAGTAGGGAGACCCAGTACTTC; CDR3 protein: CAWSVRSRETQYF
V gene: TRBV12-3/TRBV12-4; J gene: TRBJ2-5; D gene: NA; CDR3 length: 13; clone size: NA; CDR3 DNA: TGTGCCAGCAGCCTCGGAGGCCAAGAGACCCAGTACTTC; CDR3 protein: CASSLGGQETQYF
V gene: TRBV7-9; J gene: TRBJ2-7; D gene: TRBD1; CDR3 length: 18; clone size: NA; CDR3 DNA: TGTGCCAGCAGCTTACTCCCGAGTGGGACAGGGGGAACCTACGAGCAGTACTTC; CDR3 protein: CASSLLPSGTGGTYEQYF
V gene: TRBV9; J gene: TRBJ2-6; D gene: NA; CDR3 length: 15; clone size: NA; CDR3 DNA: TGTGCCAGCAGCCACGAACTCGATGGGGCCAACGTCCTGACTTTC; CDR3 protein: CASSHELDGANVLTF
V gene: TRBV28; J gene: TRBJ2-7; D gene: TRBD1; CDR3 length: 15; clone size: once; CDR3 DNA: TGTGCCAGCAGTTCGTCCGGGACAGGGTTCATGGAGCAGTACTTC; CDR3 protein: CASSSSGTGFMEQYF
V gene: TRBV5-1; J gene: TRBJ2-1; D gene: TRBD2; CDR3 length: 17; clone size: NA; CDR3 DNA: TGCGCCAGCAGCTTGGGGGGGACTAGCGGCGCCTACAATGAGCAGTTCTTC; CDR3 protein: CASSLGGTSGAYNEQFF
V gene: TRBV7-6; J gene: TRBJ1-1; D gene: TRBD1; CDR3 length: 16; clone size: once; CDR3 DNA: TGTGCCAGCAGCTCGATCGGAGGACAGGAGAACACTGAAGCTTTCTTT; CDR3 protein: CASSSIGGQENTEAFF
V gene: TRBV27; J gene: TRBJ2-3; D gene: NA; CDR3 length: 14; clone size: NA; CDR3 DNA: TGTGCCAGCACCCACCGGGGATTTACAGATACGCAGTATTTT; CDR3 protein: CASTHRGFTDTQYF
V gene: TRBV28; J gene: TRBJ1-2; D gene: TRBD1; CDR3 length: 14; clone size: NA; CDR3 DNA: TGTGCCAGCAGTGCGGACAGGGGGTACTATGGCTACACCTTC; CDR3 protein: CASSADRGYYGYTF
V gene: TRBV30; J gene: TRBJ2-5; D gene: NA; CDR3 length: 12; clone size: NA; CDR3 DNA: TGTGCCTGGACCAGGGGAGTCAAGACCCAGTACTTC; CDR3 protein: CAWTRGVKTQYF
V gene: TRBV6-1; J gene: TRBJ2-5; D gene: TRBD2; CDR3 length: 15; clone size: NA; CDR3 DNA: TGTGCCAGCAGTGAAGGCAGCGGGAGGGTGGAGACCCAGTACTTC; CDR3 protein: CASSEGSGRVETQYF
V gene: TRBV19; J gene: TRBJ2-3; D gene: NA; CDR3 length: 16; clone size: once; CDR3 DNA: TGTGCCAGTAGTATAGGAGGGTTTGGGAACACAGATACGCAGTATTTT; CDR3 protein: CASSIGGFGNTDTQYF
V gene: TRBV12-3/TRBV12-4; J gene: TRBJ1-1; D gene: NA; CDR3 length: 13; clone size: NA; CDR3 DNA: TGTGCCAGCATCCTCTCGACAGCCACTGAAGCTTTCTTT; CDR3 protein: CASILSTATEAFF
V gene: TRBV5-4; J gene: TRBJ2-5; D gene: NA; CDR3 length: 14; clone size: NA; CDR3 DNA: TGTGCCAGCAGCTTGGGCGGGCAGGGGGAGACCCAGTACTTC; CDR3 protein: CASSLGGQGETQYF
V gene: TRBV6-5; J gene: TRBJ1-1; D gene: NA; CDR3 length: 12; clone size: NA; CDR3 DNA: TGTGCCAGCAGTTGGGTGGACACTGAAGCTTTCTTT; CDR3 protein: CASSWVDTEAFF
V gene: TRBV30; J gene: TRBJ2-1; D gene: NA; CDR3 length: 17; clone size: NA; CDR3 DNA: TGTGCCTGGAGACGGGGGCGAATTGGGAGCTCCTACAATGAGCAGTTCTTC; CDR3 protein: CAWRRGRIGSSYNEQFF
V gene: TRBV27; J gene: TRBJ1-2; D gene: TRBD1; CDR3 length: 13; clone size: once; CDR3 DNA: TGTGCCAGCGGGGGGACAGGGTATCGGGGCTACACCTTC; CDR3 protein: CASGGTGYRGYTF
V gene: TRBV7-2; J gene: TRBJ2-7; D gene: NA; CDR3 length: 14; clone size: NA; CDR3 DNA: TGTGCCAGCAGCCCGGACAGAATTACCTACGAGCAGTACTTC; CDR3 protein: CASSPDRITYEQYF
V gene: TRBV2; J gene: TRBJ2-5; D gene: TRBD2; CDR3 length: 16; clone size: once; CDR3 DNA: TGTGCCAGCAGACTCCAGACTAGCGGGGGGAAAGAGACCCAGTACTTC; CDR3 protein: CASRLQTSGGKETQYF
V gene: TRBV3-1/TRBV3-2; J gene: TRBJ2-7; D gene: NA; CDR3 length: 13; clone size: NA; CDR3 DNA: TGTGCCAGCAGCCCGGGTGGCCGCTACGAGCAGTACTTC; CDR3 protein: CASSPGGRYEQYF
V gene: TRBV27; J gene: TRBJ2-1; D gene: TRBD2; CDR3 length: 15; clone size: NA; CDR3 DNA: TGTGCCAGCAGTAATAGCGGGCCGGCCTACAATGAGCAGTTCTTC; CDR3 protein: CASSNSGPAYNEQFF
V gene: TRBV7-8; J gene: TRBJ1-2; D gene: NA; CDR3 length: 15; clone size: once; CDR3 DNA: TGTGCCAGCAGCTTAGTAGAGGGGACGCTTTATGGCTACACCTTC; CDR3 protein: CASSLVEGTLYGYTF
V gene: TRBV19; J gene: TRBJ1-1; D gene: NA; CDR3 length: 12; clone size: NA; CDR3 DNA: TGTGCCAGTAGTCAAAGGGACACTGAAGCTTTCTTT; CDR3 protein: CASSQRDTEAFF
V gene: TRBV19; J gene: TRBJ2-7; D gene: TRBD2; CDR3 length: 13; clone size: NA; CDR3 DNA: TGTGCCAGTAGGGGACTAGCGGGAGGCGAGCAGTACTTC; CDR3 protein: CASRGLAGGEQYF